This T cell receptor beta chain was identified during a study of cytomegalovirus exposure and HLA in healthy donors. Study-wide findings and caveats: TCR beta sequences reportedly predicted most subjects' HLA-A and HLA-B alleles accurately. In a later analysis, approximately 18,000 TCR beta sequences were associated with HLA alleles at 0.05 false discovery rate.

The CDR3 spans 20 residues. The V end was cut by 5 bases, the J end by 0 bases, with 26 bases between. The V gene's germline CDR1 is SGHNT and CDR2 YENEEA. PCR employed 60 Vbeta and 13 Jbeta primers. Per the study methods: It was a later analysis that counted about 80 million unique TCR beta chains, of which some 10 million were shared. Profiled with immunoSEQ multiplex PCR; TCRdb holds only in-frame clones, not every one. V and J calls plus clone size are reproduced from that table; the DNA served to infer D and trimming. The data hold fewer than 150,000 clones, with 60% to 80% observed a single time. Remarks on this clone: What it recognizes is unknown.

V gene TRBV11-3 combines with J gene TRBJ1-3; D is ambiguous. The source material was PBMCs. The TCR sequence derives from a woman aged 45-65 years in good health and CMV-seronegative. In nucleotides, the CDR3 is TGTGCCAGCAGCGCCCGCCGGGGAAAAGGAGCACCACTCTCTGGAAACACCATATATTTT. Residues: CASSARRGKGAPLSGNTIYF.